What follows are 12 T cell receptor beta chains derived from one specimen sequenced in a study of identical twins. TCRdb processed the 5' RACE reads anew with MiXCR; each CDR3 protein has one entry. Of 550,000 to 700,000 distinct CDR3 sequences listed, over 20% are singletons. The sample also formed part of further work on T cells expressing NK-cell markers.

Sequencing was performed on PBMCs. The receptors here all came from a woman under 30 in good health.

V is TRBV6-5 and J is TRBJ2-6, with D unclear. With 2 bases removed from V and 0 bases from J, the gap between germline ends came to 5 bases. Germline CDR1 and CDR2: MNHEY and SVGAGI. The length of the CDR3 is 15 residues. CDR3 region: CASSYGDSGANVLTF. In DNA, the CDR3 is TGTGCCAGCAGTTACGGAGACTCTGGGGCCAACGTCCTGACTTTC.

This clonotype occurred once. The V call is TRBV12-2, the J call TRBJ2-7; the D call TRBD2 from the table was never checked on the DNA. TRBV12-2 is assigned pseudogene status. The CDR3 is made up of 16 amino acids. The CDR3: CASRLAIIGREHEQYF. In DNA, the CDR3 is TGTGCAAGTCGCTTAGCGATAATCGGGCGGGAACACGAGCAGTACTTC.

This clonotype has only a few counts. V is TRBV7-2 and J is TRBJ2-3; 10 bases are a match to TRBD2. Germline V CDR1 and CDR2: SGHTA, FQGNSA. CDR3 length: 15 amino acids. Losses at the gene ends were 3 bases for V and 4 bases for J; bases not matched to a gene: 4. The CDR3 nucleotides are TGTGCCAGCAGCTTCCTAGCGGGAGTCGCAGATACGCAGTATTTT. As protein: CASSFLAGVADTQYF.

Many counts were recorded for this clonotype. The gene calls are TRBV29-1 and TRBJ2-5; D not certain. Germline assignment: CDR1 SQVTM and CDR2 ANQGSEA. This CDR3 contains 8 residues. V gave up 3 bases and J gave up 7 bases, with 0 bases separating them. CDR3 loop: CSVETQYF. CDR3 in DNA: TGCAGCGTTGAGACCCAGTACTTC.

This clonotype was seen more than once but under ten times. The gene calls are TRBV12-3 or TRBV12-4 and TRBJ2-7, with TRBD1 identical over 12 bases. J was trimmed by 4 bases and V by 9 bases; bases with no gene match: 4. The CDR3 loop spans 13 amino acids. DNA of the CDR3: TGTGCCAGTGGGGGACAGGGGGCTTACGAGCAGTACTTC. It is translated as CASGGQGAYEQYF.

The rearrangement uses TRBV25-1 and TRBJ2-7, with D tentatively TRBD2 (6 bases). The CDR3 is 14 amino acids. Germline V gene lookup returns CDR1 MGHDK and CDR2 SYGVNS. The V and J ends lost 2 bases and 3 bases respectively, with 11 bases between them. For the CDR3, the DNA is TGTGCCAGCAGTGAAGTCGGGAGAGACTACGAGCAGTACTTC. As protein: CASSEVGRDYEQYF.

The chain is built from TRBV20-1 and TRBJ1-2; tentatively, D is TRBD1 (5 bases). Per germline, CDR1 DFQATT and CDR2 SNEGSKA (reference sequence). The CDR3 is 15 residues long. V was cut by 7 bases and J by 5 bases, with 23 bases left in between. The CDR3 loop is CSVKDNWASPYGYTF. The CDR3 DNA sequence: TGCAGTGTTAAGGACAACTGGGCAAGCCCGTATGGCTACACCTTC.

CDR3 sequence (DNA): TGCGCCAGCAGTTCGACTAGCGTATATAGGGAGACCCAGTACTTC. It codes for CASSSTSVYRETQYF. The chain links TRBV5-1 to TRBJ2-5; 8 nucleotides line up with TRBD2. J was trimmed by 5 bases and V by 5 bases; bases with no gene match: 11. This CDR3 is built from 15 residues. CDR1 and CDR2 from the germline V gene are SGHRS and YFSETQ.

The gene calls are TRBV10-3 and TRBJ2-1, with 8 bases fitting TRBD2. The CDR3 contains 13 residues. The V gene end was trimmed by 3 bases and the J gene end by 8 bases; junction bases not matched to a gene: 3. Germline V lookup: CDR1 ENHRY, CDR2 SYGVKD. Written as DNA, the CDR3 is TGTGCCATCAGTGATCGGCGGGAGGATGAGCAGTTCTTC. Translation: CAISDRREDEQFF.

The rearrangement uses TRBV7-6 and TRBJ2-1; a possible D gene is TRBD2 (5 bases). CDR3 length equals 15 residues. V was shortened by 0 bases and J by 8 bases, with 14 bases between the two germline ends. Germline V lookup: CDR1 SGHVS, CDR2 FNYEAQ. DNA for the CDR3: TGTGCCAGCAGCTTAGCCGACTACCCTACGGATGAGCAGTTCTTC. Its translation: CASSLADYPTDEQFF.

In this sample, this clonotype turned up once. The rearrangement uses TRBV12-3 or TRBV12-4 and TRBJ1-5; D gene unclear. The CDR3 contains 13 residues. The germline V and J ends were trimmed by 3 bases and 6 bases, with 9 bases remaining between them. CDR3 loop: CASSFGTGQPQHF. The CDR3 DNA sequence: TGTGCCAGCAGTTTTGGAACGGGTCAGCCCCAGCATTTT.

This clonotype was picked up a small number of times. CDR3 protein: CASSRLARLDNEQFF. DNA of the CDR3: TGTGCCAGCAGCAGACTAGCGCGTCTCGACAATGAGCAGTTCTTC. The J gene is TRBJ2-1, the V gene TRBV6-2 or TRBV6-3; 8 bases agree with TRBD2. This CDR3 contains 15 residues. CDR1 is MNHEY, CDR2 SVGEGT, per germline. Trimming at V came to 6 bases and at J to 5 bases, leaving 9 bases not matched to a gene.